The 3 T cell receptor beta chains below all came from one sample that was sequenced in a study of regulatory T cells in long-lasting Graves disease. Relying on iRepertoire HTBI primers and Arm-PCR of CDR3 regions, the team built TCR beta libraries. TCRdb passed the multiplex PCR reads through MiXCR, listing each CDR3 protein once. The sample includes roughly 530,000 distinct CDR3 sequences, roughly 15% of them seen just once. Time point meaning: newly diagnosed GD, antithyroid drugs for less than 3 months. With RNA extracted from PBMCs as input, the TCR library was made. These data were also reused for a study on T cells in Graves' hyperthyroidism and ophthalmopathy.

Sequencing was performed on peripheral blood mononuclear cells (PBMCs), taken at new diagnosis, from a patient treated with antithyroid drugs. Every receptor here comes from a woman aged 40-60 years with Graves disease.

The chain employs TRBV3-1 and TRBJ1-4; D is undetermined. CDR3 length: 16 residues. The V end was cut by 0 bases, the J end by 5 bases, with 13 bases between. From germline, CDR1 is LGHDT and CDR2 YNNKEL (reference sequence). CDR3 sequence (DNA): TGTGCCAGCAGCCAAGATCGTCCGGCCGAGAATGAAAAACTGTTTTTT. Protein product: CASSQDRPAENEKLFF. Full variable domain (remainder filled in from reference TRBV3-1 and TRBJ1-4): DTAVSQTPKYLVTQMGNDKSIKCEQNLGHDTMYWYKQDSKKFLKIMFSYNNKELIINETVPNRFSPKSPDKAHLNLHINSLELGDSAVYFCASSQDRPAENEKLFFGSGTQLSVL.

This clonotype was seen many times. This sequence joins TRBV11-2 and TRBJ2-3; 11 bases fit TRBD1. The CDR3 loop spans 16 amino acids. Per germline, CDR1 SGHAT and CDR2 FQNNGV. Losses at the gene ends were 5 bases for V and 4 bases for J; bases not matched to a gene: 8. The CDR3 DNA reads TGTGCCAGCAGCCCCTACTTGGGACAGGGGGCAGATACGCAGTATTTT. This sequence encodes CASSPYLGQGADTQYF.

V gene TRBV19 combines with J gene TRBJ1-5; D is unclear. The CDR3 is 13 residues long. Deletions cut 6 bases from V and 6 bases from J, with 12 bases between. Germline V gene lookup returns CDR1 LNHDA and CDR2 SQIVND (reference sequence). In DNA, the CDR3 is TGTGCCAGTAGGACAAGGTGGAGTCAGCCCCAGCATTTT. It is translated as CASRTRWSQPQHF.